This T cell receptor (beta chain) derives from a study of T cell repertoires in cytomegalovirus infection. About the research overall: It can be stated that public TCR beta signatures indicated CMV infection as well as a matching HLA type.

The table lists this clonotype with a count of one. What it recognizes is unknown. Regarding the study as a whole: Cumulative frequency of public TCR beta families picked out carriers of CMV plus the relevant HLA. Ex vivo, HLA-C-restricted CMV-specific TCR beta clonotypes prevailed over the rest of the response.

V was trimmed by 0 bases and J by 15 bases, leaving 15 bases between them. The CDR3 sequence is 12 residues long. Germline V gene lookup returns CDR1 DFQATT and CDR2 SNEGSKA (reference sequence). TCRdb re-called the reads through MiXCR, storing one row per CDR3 protein. The sample consists of around 130,000 distinct CDR3 sequences, approximately 9.2% of them appearing once. This clonotype originated in a human donor in good health (CMV status not recorded). Some clones in this sample may be carry-over from other donors' samples. The chain has TRBV20-1 and TRBJ2-1; D perhaps matches TRBD1 (5 bases). Sequenced sample: PBMCs. The CDR3 loop reads CSAREQPGPPFF. The CDR3 region has the DNA TGCAGTGCTAGAGAGCAACCAGGGCCCCCGTTCTTC.